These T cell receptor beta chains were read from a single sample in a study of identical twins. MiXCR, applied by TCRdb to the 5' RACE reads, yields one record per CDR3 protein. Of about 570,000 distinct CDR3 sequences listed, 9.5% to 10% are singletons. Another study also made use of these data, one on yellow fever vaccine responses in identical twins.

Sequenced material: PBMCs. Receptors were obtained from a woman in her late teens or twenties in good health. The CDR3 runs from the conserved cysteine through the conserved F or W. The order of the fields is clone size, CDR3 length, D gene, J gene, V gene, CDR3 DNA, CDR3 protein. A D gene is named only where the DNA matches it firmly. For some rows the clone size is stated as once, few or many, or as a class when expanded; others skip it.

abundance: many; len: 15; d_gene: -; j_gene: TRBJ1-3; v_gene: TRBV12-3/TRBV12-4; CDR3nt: TGTGCCAGCAGAGGACAGACAGGTGGTGGAAACACCATATATTTT; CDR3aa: CASRGQTGGGNTIYF
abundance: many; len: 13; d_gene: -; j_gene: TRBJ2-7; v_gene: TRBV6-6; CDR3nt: TGTGCCAGCAGTTATGGGGGGTCCTACGAGCAGTACTTC; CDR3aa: CASSYGGSYEQYF
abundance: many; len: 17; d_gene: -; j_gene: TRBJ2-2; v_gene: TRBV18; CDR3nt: TGTGCCAGCTCACCATTGGAAGGAGTTCGAGACACCGGGGAGCTGTTTTTT; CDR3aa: CASSPLEGVRDTGELFF
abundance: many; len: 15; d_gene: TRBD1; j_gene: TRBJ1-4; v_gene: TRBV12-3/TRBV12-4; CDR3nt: TGTGCCAGCAGTAGCCGACAGGGGGCCGGAGAAAAACTGTTTTTT; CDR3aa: CASSSRQGAGEKLFF
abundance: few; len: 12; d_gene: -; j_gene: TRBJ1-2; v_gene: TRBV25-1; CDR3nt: TGTGCCAGCAGCGAAAAGGGCGGGGGCTACACCTTC; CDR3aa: CASSEKGGGYTF
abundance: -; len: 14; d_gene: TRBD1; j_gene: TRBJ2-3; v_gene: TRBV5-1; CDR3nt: TGCGCCAGCAGCTTGGCTCAGGGGGCAGATACGCAGTATTTT; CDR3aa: CASSLAQGADTQYF
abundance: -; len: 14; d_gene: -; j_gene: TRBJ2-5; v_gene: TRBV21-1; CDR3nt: TGTGCCAGCACCACGCAATTTGGGCAAGAGACCCAGTACTTC; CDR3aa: CASTTQFGQETQYF
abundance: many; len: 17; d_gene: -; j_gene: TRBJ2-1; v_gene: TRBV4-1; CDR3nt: TGCGCCAGCAGCCAGAGTAGTGGGAGTCGCTCCTACAATGAGCAGTTCTTC; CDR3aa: CASSQSSGSRSYNEQFF
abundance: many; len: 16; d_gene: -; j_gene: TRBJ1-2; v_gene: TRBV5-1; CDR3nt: TGCGCCAGCAGTCCAAATCCGGGTCCAACTCTTTATGGCTACACCTTC; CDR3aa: CASSPNPGPTLYGYTF
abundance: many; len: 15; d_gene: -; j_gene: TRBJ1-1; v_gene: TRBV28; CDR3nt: TGTGCCAGCAGTTTAACCGGCCCGGGGCACACTGAAGCTTTCTTT; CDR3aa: CASSLTGPGHTEAFF
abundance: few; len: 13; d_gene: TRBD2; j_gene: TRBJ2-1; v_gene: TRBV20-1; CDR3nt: TGCACCCCCGGGACTAGCGGGAGGACTGAGCAGTTCTTC; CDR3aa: CTPGTSGRTEQFF
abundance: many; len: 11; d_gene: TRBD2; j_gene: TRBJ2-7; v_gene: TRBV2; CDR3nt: TGTGCCAGCAGTGGGGGGGGCGAGCAGTACTTC; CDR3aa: CASSGGGEQYF
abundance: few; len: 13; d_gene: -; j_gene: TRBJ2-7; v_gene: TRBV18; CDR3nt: TGTGCCAGCTCCCAAACCGAAGGGTACGAGCAGTACTTC; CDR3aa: CASSQTEGYEQYF
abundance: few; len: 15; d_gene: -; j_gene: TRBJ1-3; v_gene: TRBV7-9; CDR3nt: TGTGCCAGCAGCCTTACACCCGTCTCTGGAAACACCATATATTTT; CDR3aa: CASSLTPVSGNTIYF
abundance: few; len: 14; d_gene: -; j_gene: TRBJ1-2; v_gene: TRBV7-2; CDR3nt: TGTGCCAGCAGCTTAGCGAGAAAGGGGAGTGGCTACACCTTC; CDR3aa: CASSLARKGSGYTF
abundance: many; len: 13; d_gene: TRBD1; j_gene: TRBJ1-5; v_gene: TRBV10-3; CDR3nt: TGTGCCATCAGCTTGGACAGGCTCCAGCCCCAGCATTTT; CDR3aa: CAISLDRLQPQHF
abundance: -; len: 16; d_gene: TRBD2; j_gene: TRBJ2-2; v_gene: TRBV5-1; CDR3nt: TGCGCCAGCAGCCCCCCTCGGGGGGGGCACACCGGGGAGCTGTTTTTT; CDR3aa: CASSPPRGGHTGELFF
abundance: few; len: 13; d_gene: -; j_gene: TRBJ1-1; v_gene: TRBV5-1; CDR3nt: TGCGCCAGCAGCCCCGGTGCGGCCCCTGAAGCTTTCTTT; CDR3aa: CASSPGAAPEAFF
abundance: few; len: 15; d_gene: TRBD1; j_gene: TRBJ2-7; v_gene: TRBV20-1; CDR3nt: TGCAGTGCTAGAGTTATCGGACAGGGGCAGGGCGAGCAGTACTTC; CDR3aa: CSARVIGQGQGEQYF
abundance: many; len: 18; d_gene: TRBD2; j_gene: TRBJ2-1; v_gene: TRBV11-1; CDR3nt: TGTGCCAGCAGCTCCCCATCCTCTACTAGCGGGGGATACAATGAGCAGTTCTTC; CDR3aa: CASSSPSSTSGGYNEQFF
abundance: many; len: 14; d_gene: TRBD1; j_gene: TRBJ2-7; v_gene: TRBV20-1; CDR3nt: TGCAGTGCGGGGGGGGGGACAGGGTTAAACGAGCAGTACTTC; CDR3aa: CSAGGGTGLNEQYF
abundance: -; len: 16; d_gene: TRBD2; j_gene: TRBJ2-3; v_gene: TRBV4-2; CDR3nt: TGTGCCAGCAGCCAAGCGGCGCGGGAGAAGTCAGATACGCAGTATTTT; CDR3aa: CASSQAAREKSDTQYF
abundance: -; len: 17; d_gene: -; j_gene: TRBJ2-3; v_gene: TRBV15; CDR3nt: TGTGCCACCAGCAGAGATTTGCCGACTAGAGGGGCAGATACGCAGTATTTT; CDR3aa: CATSRDLPTRGADTQYF
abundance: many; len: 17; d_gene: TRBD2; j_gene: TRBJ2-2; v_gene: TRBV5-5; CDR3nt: TGTGCCAGCAGCTTGGTGCCTAGCGGGAGTTGGGCCGGGGAGCTGTTTTTT; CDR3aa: CASSLVPSGSWAGELFF
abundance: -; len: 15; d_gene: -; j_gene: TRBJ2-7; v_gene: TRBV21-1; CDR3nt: TGTGCCAGCAGCTCGGACAGGGGGCGGTGGGGAGAGCAGTACTTC; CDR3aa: CASSSDRGRWGEQYF
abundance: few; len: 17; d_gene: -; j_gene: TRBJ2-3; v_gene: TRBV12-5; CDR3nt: TGTGCTAGTGGTAAGCCCCCGAAGGGGGGGAGCACAGATACGCAGTATTTT; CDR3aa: CASGKPPKGGSTDTQYF
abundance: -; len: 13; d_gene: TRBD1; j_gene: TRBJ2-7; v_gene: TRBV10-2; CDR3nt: TGCGCCAGTACGGGACAGGCCTCCTACGAGCAGTACTTC; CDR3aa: CASTGQASYEQYF
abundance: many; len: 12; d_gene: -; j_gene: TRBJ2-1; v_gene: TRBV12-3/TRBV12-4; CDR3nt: TGTGCCAGCAGTTTCGCTAGTTTTGAGCAGTTCTTC; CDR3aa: CASSFASFEQFF
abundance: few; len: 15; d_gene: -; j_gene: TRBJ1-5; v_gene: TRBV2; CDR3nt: TGTGCCAGCAGTGACCGGGGGGCAGGCAATCAGCCCCAGCATTTT; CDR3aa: CASSDRGAGNQPQHF
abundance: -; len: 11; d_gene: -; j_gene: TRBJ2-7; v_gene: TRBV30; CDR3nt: TGTGCCTGGAGAAGTGCCTACGAGCAGTACTTC; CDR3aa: CAWRSAYEQYF
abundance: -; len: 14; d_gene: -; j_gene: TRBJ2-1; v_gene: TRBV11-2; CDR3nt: TGTGCCAGCAGCCCCTCTGCTAGTTACAATGAGCAGTTCTTC; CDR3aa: CASSPSASYNEQFF
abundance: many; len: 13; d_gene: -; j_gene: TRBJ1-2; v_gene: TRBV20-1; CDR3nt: TGCAGTGCCCCCGGCCAGGATATTTATGGCTACACCTTC; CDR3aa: CSAPGQDIYGYTF
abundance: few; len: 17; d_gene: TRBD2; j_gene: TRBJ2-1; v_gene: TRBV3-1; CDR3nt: TGTGCCAGCAGCCCCCGGGGAGGGGAAAGGTCCTACAATGAGCAGTTCTTC; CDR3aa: CASSPRGGERSYNEQFF
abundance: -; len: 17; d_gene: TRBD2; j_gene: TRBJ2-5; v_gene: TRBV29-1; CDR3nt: TGCAGCGTTGAAGAGCGAGCGGGGTTTACTAGTCAGGAGACCCAGTACTTC; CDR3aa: CSVEERAGFTSQETQYF
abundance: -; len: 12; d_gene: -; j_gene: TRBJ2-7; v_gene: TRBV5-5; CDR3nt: TGTGCCAGCAGCTTGGAGCAATACGAGCAGTACTTC; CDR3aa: CASSLEQYEQYF
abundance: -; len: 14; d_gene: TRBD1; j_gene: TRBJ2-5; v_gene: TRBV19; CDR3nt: TGTGCCAGTAGTCCGAACAGGGGCGAGAAGACCCAGTACTTC; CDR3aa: CASSPNRGEKTQYF
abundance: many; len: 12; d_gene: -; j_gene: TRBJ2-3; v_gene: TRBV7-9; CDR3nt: TGTGCCAGCAGCTTAGCCCCAGATACGCAGTATTTT; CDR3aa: CASSLAPDTQYF
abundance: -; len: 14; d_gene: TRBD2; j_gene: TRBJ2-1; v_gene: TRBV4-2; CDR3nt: TGTGCCTCTCGGTCACTAGCGGGGTACAATGAGCAGTTCTTC; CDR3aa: CASRSLAGYNEQFF
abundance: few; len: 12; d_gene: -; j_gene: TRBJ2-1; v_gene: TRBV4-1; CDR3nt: TGCGCCAGCAGCCAAGTTACCGGTGAGCAGTTCTTC; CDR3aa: CASSQVTGEQFF
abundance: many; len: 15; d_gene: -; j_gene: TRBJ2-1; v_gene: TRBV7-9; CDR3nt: TGTGCCAGCAGCTTAGTCCAAGAGGGGTACAATGAGCAGTTCTTC; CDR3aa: CASSLVQEGYNEQFF
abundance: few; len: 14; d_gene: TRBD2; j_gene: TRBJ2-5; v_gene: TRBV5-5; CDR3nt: TGTGCCAGCAGCTTTAGCTGGGGGGGGGAGACCCAGTACTTC; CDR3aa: CASSFSWGGETQYF
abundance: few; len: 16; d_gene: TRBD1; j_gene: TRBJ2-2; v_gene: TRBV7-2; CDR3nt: TGTGCCAGCAGCTCCTGGACAGGGGCGAACACCGGGGAGCTGTTTTTT; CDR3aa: CASSSWTGANTGELFF
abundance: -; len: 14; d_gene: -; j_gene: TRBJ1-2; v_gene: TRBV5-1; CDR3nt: TGCGCCAGCAGCTCGTCAGGGGAGGGCTATGGCTACACCTTC; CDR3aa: CASSSSGEGYGYTF
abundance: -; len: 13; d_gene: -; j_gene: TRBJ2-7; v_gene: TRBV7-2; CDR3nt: TGTGCCAGCAGCCCGAGGGGGTTCTACGAGCAGTACTTC; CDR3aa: CASSPRGFYEQYF
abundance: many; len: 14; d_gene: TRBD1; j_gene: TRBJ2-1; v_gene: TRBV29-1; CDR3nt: TGCAGCGGGTCAGGGGGATTCTCCTACAATGAGCAGTTCTTC; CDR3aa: CSGSGGFSYNEQFF